Presented here are 29 T cell receptor beta chains from one specimen sequenced in a study of CD8+CD57+ T cells in acquired aplastic anemia. Profiling of TCR beta VDJ combinations and CDR3 sequences used genomic DNA as template. MiXCR was run by TCRdb on the reads, yielding one entry per CDR3 protein. Among around 200,000 distinct CDR3 sequences listed, 48% were seen once. All patients picked for sequencing had shown, by flow cytometry, an expansion of CD8+CD57+ cells. Sequenced: sorted CD4+, CD8+, or CD8+CD57+ T cells (not recorded which) from PBMCs. The origin of the receptors is a human donor with aplastic anemia.

V is TRBV29-1 and J is TRBJ1-3; D gene ambiguous. The length of the CDR3 is 15 residues. V dropped 7 bases and J dropped 1 base, with 17 bases sitting between them. CDR1 is SQVTM and CDR2 is ANQGSEA in the germline V gene. The chain's CDR3 is CSASTGIYSGNTIYF. The CDR3 DNA reads TGCAGCGCTTCGACGGGAATTTATTCTGGAAACACCATATATTTT. The whole variable domain, filled in from reference TRBV29-1 and TRBJ1-3, reads SAVISQKPSRDICQRGTSLTIQCQVDSQVTMMFWYRQQPGQSLTLIATANQGSEATYESGFVIDKFPISRPNLTFSTLTVSNMSPEDSSIYLCSASTGIYSGNTIYFGEGSWLTVV.

V usage is TRBV15 and J usage is TRBJ1-1, with no clear D. Per the germline V gene, CDR1 is LNHNV and CDR2 is YYDKDF (reference sequence). CDR3 size: 13 residues. The V end lost 8 bases, the J end lost 1 base, and 11 bases lay between the germline ends. The CDR3 DNA reads as TGTGCCACCGGCCCCCGGACGAACACTGAAGCTTTCTTT. This translates into CATGPRTNTEAFF.

This clonotype was found a few times. The V and J genes are TRBV28 and TRBJ1-2; D is possibly TRBD1 (5 bases). Germline values: CDR1 MDHEN, CDR2 SYDVKM. With 1 base removed from V and 6 bases from J, the gap between germline ends came to 12 bases. This CDR3 contains 14 residues. This chain's CDR3 is CASSLLYGADGYTF. The CDR3 DNA sequence: TGTGCCAGCAGTTTATTATACGGGGCCGATGGCTACACCTTC.

The chain is built from TRBV20-1 and TRBJ1-2, with a weak D call TRBD1 (5 bases). There are 12 residues in the CDR3. V lost 1 base to trimming and J lost 4 bases, with 7 bases between them. Per germline, CDR1 DFQATT and CDR2 SNEGSKA (reference sequence). The CDR3 spells CSARGDFYGYTF. The CDR3 DNA follows: TGCAGTGCTAGAGGGGACTTCTATGGCTACACCTTC.

This chain's CDR3 is CASSGRLAGFADTQYF. CDR3 coding DNA: TGTGCCAGCAGCGGACGACTAGCGGGGTTCGCAGATACGCAGTATTTT. The chain has TRBV9 and TRBJ2-3, with 11 positions matching TRBD2. The CDR3 spans 16 residues. Per the germline V gene, CDR1 is SGDLS and CDR2 is YYNGEE. Trimming removed 3 bases from V and 4 bases from J; junction bases left unmatched: 7.

This clonotype occurred a few times. The V and J genes are TRBV20-1 and TRBJ1-1; D is uncertain. CDR1 is DFQATT, CDR2 SNEGSKA, per germline (reference sequence). The CDR3 is 14 residues long. V was cut by 0 bases and J by 10 bases, with 18 bases left in between. CDR3 loop: CSARDPKETSGAFF. The CDR3 DNA reads as TGCAGTGCTAGAGATCCGAAGGAAACCAGTGGAGCTTTCTTT.

The chain links TRBV2 to TRBJ2-7; D is uncertain. Germline-derived CDR1 and CDR2 are SNHLY and FYNNEI. V shed 11 bases and J shed 3 bases, with 11 bases lying between them. CDR3 length: 11 amino acids. In DNA form, the CDR3 reads TGTGCCTGCTGTAGTTACTACGAGCAGTACTTC. It translates to CACCSYYEQYF.

This clonotype was detected ten times or more. The chain uses TRBV19 and TRBJ1-2; 9 bases agree with TRBD1. Germline CDR1 and CDR2: LNHDA and SQIVND (reference sequence). The CDR3 loop spans 15 amino acids. V lost 5 bases to trimming and J lost 7 bases; unmatched junction nucleotides: 11. CDR3 nucleotides: TGTGCCAGTAGTGATCCGGGGACAGGGAGGATTGGCTACACCTTC. Protein: CASSDPGTGRIGYTF.

The chain combines TRBV7-2 with TRBJ1-1; possible D gene TRBD1, 6 bases. The CDR3 consists of 14 residues. Germline V gives CDR1 SGHTA, CDR2 FQGNSA. Deletions cut 4 bases from V and 4 bases from J, with 13 bases between. The CDR3 bases are TGTGCCAGCAGCTCACAGGGTAGGAGCACTGAAGCTTTCTTT. Protein product: CASSSQGRSTEAFF.

This clonotype was counted a few times. The chain has TRBV30 and TRBJ2-7, with 7 bases that match TRBD1. The CDR3 spans 18 residues. V trimming: 0 bases; J trimming: 3 bases; junction bases outside the gene matches: 17. Germline CDR1 reads GTSNPN; CDR2 reads SVGIG (reference sequence). Written as DNA, the CDR3 is TGTGCCTGGAGTGTACTTTTCCCCGACAGGGAAAGGGACTACGAGCAGTACTTC. Amino acids: CAWSVLFPDRERDYEQYF.

This clonotype was counted at least ten times. J is TRBJ1-1 and V is TRBV6-1; 9 nucleotides agree with TRBD1. Germline CDR1 and CDR2: MNHNS and SASEGT. The V segment lost 7 bases and the J segment 8 bases; nucleotides outside the gene matches: 8. The CDR3 sequence is 13 residues long. CDR3 sequence reads: CASTRDRVSEAFF. The CDR3 DNA is TGTGCCAGCACCCGGGACAGGGTATCCGAAGCTTTCTTT.

This clonotype was detected many times. J is TRBJ2-5 and V is TRBV5-4; the D gene is possibly TRBD1 (8 bases). Germline lookup yields CDR1 SGHNT and CDR2 YYREEE (reference sequence). The CDR3 contains 15 residues. V lost 4 bases, J lost 5 bases, and 18 bases lay in between. The CDR3 coding sequence is TGTGCCAGCAGCCCTGTAGGACAGGGAGGGGAGACCCAGTACTTC. It yields the protein CASSPVGQGGETQYF.

There are many counts of this clonotype. This chain uses TRBV5-1 with TRBJ2-7; the D gene is possibly TRBD1 (6 bases). V lost 1 base to trimming and J lost 3 bases, with 11 bases between them. CDR1 and CDR2 (germline): SGHRS, YFSETQ. The length of the CDR3 is 14 residues. CDR3 nucleotide sequence: TGCGCCAGCAGCTTGCCTCTGGACAGCTACGAGCAGTACTTC. This codes for CASSLPLDSYEQYF. Looking up the rest from reference TRBV5-1 and TRBJ2-7 gives the full variable domain: KAGVTQTPRYLIKTRGQQVTLSCSPISGHRSVSWYQQTPGQGLQFLFEYFSETQRNKGNFPGRFSGRQFSNSRSEMNVSTLELGDSALYLCASSLPLDSYEQYFGPGTRLTVT.

This clonotype has more than one count but fewer than ten. CDR3 sequence: CASSVTGGGDTQYF. For the CDR3, the DNA is TGTGCCAGCAGTGTGACCGGGGGGGGAGATACGCAGTATTTT. This sequence joins TRBV6-1 and TRBJ2-3; 8 bases are a match to TRBD2. This CDR3 comprises 14 residues. Looked up from germline, CDR1 is MNHNS and CDR2 is SASEGT. Trimming at V came to 4 bases and at J to 5 bases, leaving 5 bases not matched to a gene.

This clonotype was seen only a few times. The chain carries TRBV7-9 and TRBJ2-7, with 7 bases matching TRBD2. With V trimmed by 4 bases and J by 5 bases, 11 bases remained unmatched. The CDR3 totals 15 residues. Germline assignment: CDR1 SEHNR and CDR2 FQNEAQ (reference sequence). The CDR3 sequence: CASSSPLLASNEQYF. DNA for the CDR3: TGTGCCAGCAGCTCCCCGTTACTAGCGAGCAACGAGCAGTACTTC.

The genes are TRBV29-1 and TRBJ2-1; 12 positions agree with TRBD2. Per germline, CDR1 SQVTM and CDR2 ANQGSEA. V shed 5 bases, J shed 1 base, and the junction held 6 bases outside the gene matches. The CDR3 length is 16 residues. Here the CDR3 DNA reads TGCAGCGTTAGGGGGACTAGCGGGTCTTCCTACAATGAGCAGTTCTTC. Protein: CSVRGTSGSSYNEQFF.

This clonotype was seen repeatedly, ten times or more. V usage is TRBV24-1 and J usage is TRBJ1-5, with D perhaps matching TRBD1 (6 bases). Trimming cost V 4 bases and J 2 bases, with 14 bases left between them. The CDR3 loop spans 16 amino acids. Per germline, CDR1 KGHDR and CDR2 SFDVKD. In DNA, the CDR3 is TGTGCCACCAGTGACGTCAGGGAGGGGGGCAATCAGCCCCAGCATTTT. This encodes CATSDVREGGNQPQHF.

This clonotype was picked up many times. The chain employs TRBV12-3 or TRBV12-4 and TRBJ2-2; 7 nucleotides agree with TRBD1. The CDR3 contains 13 residues. Trimming took 3 bases from V and 6 from J; bases not matched to a gene: 1. The CDR3 DNA sequence: TGTGCCAGCAGTTTCGGGACAGCCGGGGAGCTGTTTTTT. This translates into CASSFGTAGELFF.

This clonotype was seen once. The chain combines TRBV9 with TRBJ2-7; D is unclear. V was trimmed by 4 bases and J by 3 bases, leaving 11 bases between them. From germline, CDR1 is SGDLS and CDR2 YYNGEE. CDR3 length: 13 residues. The CDR3 is CASSQNGHYEQYF. The CDR3 bases are TGTGCCAGCAGCCAGAATGGGCACTACGAGCAGTACTTC.

This clonotype was seen a few times. V is TRBV14 and J is TRBJ2-3, with a tentative D call TRBD2 (5 bases). Germline V gene lookup returns CDR1 SGHDN and CDR2 FVKESK. There are 17 residues in the CDR3. V lost 3 bases, J lost 5 bases, and 21 bases lay in between. The CDR3 DNA sequence: TGTGCCAGCAGCCACTCCCATGGCGGGCCCTACGGAGATACGCAGTATTTT. This sequence encodes CASSHSHGGPYGDTQYF.

This clonotype was detected only a few times. The J gene is TRBJ2-7, the V gene TRBV19; 10 positions match TRBD2. Trimming cost V 3 bases and J 0 bases; bases outside gene matches: 2. The CDR3 is 15 amino acids. CDR1 and CDR2 from the germline V gene are LNHDA and SQIVND (reference sequence). The CDR3 loop is CASSISSGSSYEQYF. For the CDR3, the DNA is TGTGCCAGTAGTATCTCTAGCGGGAGCTCCTACGAGCAGTACTTC.

Notes on this clonotype: With a much larger clone just one base away, this may be a read error. This chain joins TRBV4-2 and TRBJ2-3, with D hard to call. The J call may be wrong; the DNA end is better matched by TRBJ1-5. Germline CDR1 is LGHNA and CDR2 is YNFKEQ. The CDR3 has 14 amino acids. The CDR3 DNA reads TGTGCCAGCAGCCAAGAGAACTGGGGAGATACGCAGCATTTT. Amino acid sequence: CASSQENWGDTQHF.

This chain uses TRBV29-1 with TRBJ2-1; D might be TRBD1 (5 bases). The CDR3 is 12 residues long. Between the trimmed V and J ends, which lost 3 bases and 6 bases, there was a span of 9 bases. CDR1 SQVTM and CDR2 ANQGSEA come from the germline V gene. CDR3 in DNA: TGCAGCGTTGAGGGGCTGGGCAATGAGCAGTTCTTC. Its protein product is CSVEGLGNEQFF.

J is TRBJ2-1 and V is TRBV6-5; D call uncertain. The CDR3 contains 12 residues. The germline V gene has CDR1 MNHEY and CDR2 SVGAGI. V lost 2 bases and J 15 bases, leaving 14 bases between the germline ends. The CDR3 bases are TGTGCCAGCAGTTACGCGTCACTGGCAGGGTTCTTC. The encoded protein is CASSYASLAGFF.

The V gene is TRBV29-1, the J gene TRBJ1-1, with D hard to call. Germline CDR1 is SQVTM and CDR2 is ANQGSEA. The V gene lost 5 bases and the J gene lost 4 bases, with 5 bases spanning the gap. The CDR3 contains 10 residues. Here the CDR3 reads CSVRGTEAFF. The CDR3 nucleotides read TGCAGCGTTCGGGGCACTGAAGCTTTCTTT. Using reference TRBV29-1 and TRBJ1-1 for the parts outside the CDR3, the full variable domain is SAVISQKPSRDICQRGTSLTIQCQVDSQVTMMFWYRQQPGQSLTLIATANQGSEATYESGFVIDKFPISRPNLTFSTLTVSNMSPEDSSIYLCSVRGTEAFFGQGTRLTVV.

This clonotype was seen ten or more times. V usage is TRBV7-3 and J usage is TRBJ2-1; D is perhaps TRBD1 or TRBD2 (6 bases each). Trimming took 4 bases from V and 4 from J, leaving 14 bases between them. The germline V gene encodes CDR1 SGHTA and CDR2 FQGTGA. The CDR3 runs to 15 residues. CDR3 loop: CASSSSGAGYNEQFF. The CDR3 coding sequence is TGTGCCAGCAGCTCCTCGGGGGCGGGTTACAATGAGCAGTTCTTC.

The chain combines TRBV14 with TRBJ1-1; no definite D call. V lost 0 bases to trimming and J lost 6 bases, with 23 bases between them. CDR1 is SGHDN, CDR2 FVKESK, per germline. This CDR3 spans 18 amino acids. This CDR3 is CASSQDTRAFRSYAEAFF. The CDR3 nucleotides read TGTGCCAGCAGCCAAGATACGAGGGCTTTCAGGTCTTACGCTGAAGCTTTCTTT.

This chain uses TRBV12-3 or TRBV12-4 with TRBJ2-7, with 7 bases that match TRBD1. The CDR3 consists of 13 residues. Germline trimming cut 1 base from V and 5 bases from J; bases unmatched to any gene: 2. For the CDR3, the DNA is TGTGCCAGCAGTTTAGACAGGGGAGACGAGCAGTACTTC. The encoded protein is CASSLDRGDEQYF.

In the case of this clonotype: A much larger clone sits a single nucleotide away, making a read error possible. CDR3: CASNIPGGYERYF. In DNA form, the CDR3 reads TGTGCCAGCAATATTCCCGGAGGTTACGAGCGGTACTTC. This chain connects TRBV10-3 to TRBJ2-7; D is possibly TRBD2 (5 bases). Germline V lookup: CDR1 ENHRY, CDR2 SYGVKD. This CDR3 spans 13 amino acids.